This TCR beta chain was captured by sequencing in a study of blood T cell repertoires in COVID-19 (dated by TCRdb to 2020 to 2022). Looking at the study overall: Samples covering the acute and convalescent phases of COVID-19 were provided by collaborators in the United States, Italy and Spain. A de-identified subject ID, COVID-19 status, age in years and sex were almost always included in the sample metadata. The repertoires were made available in a free public database intended to serve as a resource for research on the immune response to SARS-CoV-2. Where available, HLA class I and class II types were taken from metadata supplied by the sample provider and were not determined by assay-based typing. Samples came from the ongoing ImmuneRACE study (first 160 participants) plus 1,254 subjects from 6 global collaborators. The material from the prospective study consisted of cDNA or gDNA derived from T cells, B-cell-depleted T cells, or PBMCs. Subjects who had been exposed to COVID-19, were actively infected with it, or had recovered from it provided the deeply sampled blood TCRbeta repertoires that made up the dataset.

In the case of this clone: Its specific antigen is unknown. Per-nucleotide qualities are absent, and no much larger clonotype sits a single base away.

What the study reported, not specific to this receptor: How much clinical and demographic metadata was included differed by source and by participant, and the metadata was provided uncurated.

Each collaborating institution followed its own protocols to collect whole blood in K2EDTA tubes. For TCRbeta analysis, collaborators shipped samples as frozen whole blood, isolated PBMCs, or DNA extracted from either of those sample types. From V the trimming removes 3 bases and from J it removes 7 bases, while the gene matches leave 8 bases of the junction unaccounted for. Via the germline V gene, CDR1 is ENHRY and CDR2 SYGVKD. Taken from cysteine to phenylalanine, the CDR3 has 15 residues. Only the CDR3 region is kept as DNA, spanning 45 bases read in frame from base 1. TCRbeta CDR3 regions were amplified from genomic DNA using the immunoSEQ Assay, a bias-controlled multiplex PCR. In the paper's pipeline: The number of nucleated cells in each sample was estimated from the amplification of reference gene primers within the assay. To quantify the absolute abundance of each unique TCRbeta CDR3 rearrangement, sequence reads were collapsed and filtered. For each sample, productive Simpson clonality was calculated as the square root of Simpson's diversity index over productive rearrangements. TCRdb re-hosts the immuneACCESS table, in-frame sequences only. Its copies lack some clones; in the studies checked, an unresolved V gene accounts for under half of them, and the cause for the rest is not known. V and J calls and clone size are those listed in that table; D and trimming were worked out from the DNA. The sample table shows about 82,000 clones, and around 86% are seen once. Roughly 40% of the sample is in the top ten clones.

Here the chain combines TRBV10-3 and TRBJ2-1, and 8 bases in between align with TRBD2. The source material was peripheral blood. The TCR originated in an elderly man with acute or convalescent COVID-19. The CDR3 here reads CAISDRLAGRNEQFF. The DNA sequence is TGTGCCATCAGTGACAGGCTAGCGGGTAGGAATGAGCAGTTCTTC.